Listed below are T cell receptor beta chains from one sample, sequenced in a study of cytomegalovirus exposure and HLA in healthy donors. The protocol was immunoSEQ multiplex PCR, while the TCRdb copy is restricted to in-frame clones and leaves out a portion. Of 210,000 or so clones listed, around 73% are singletons. The material sequenced was PBMCs. These receptor sequences come from a woman under 40 in good health and CMV-seropositive. CDR3s include the opening cysteine and the closing phenylalanine or tryptophan. D genes are given only for firm matches. Not all rows give a size; the values are once, few, many and, for expanded clones, a class.

cdr3_nt cdr3_aa d_call v_call clone_size j_call
TGTGCCAGCAGTTTCTCGGACAGGGGTAGATCACCCCTCCACTTT CASSFSDRGRSPLHF TRBD1 TRBV27 NA TRBJ1-6
TGTGCCAGCATCAAAAACTGGGTTGAGGAGGTACAGGGCTACACCTTC CASIKNWVEEVQGYTF NA TRBV2 NA TRBJ1-2
TGTGCCAGCAGCGCCCAAGAGGCTAGCCCCTACAATGAGCAGTTCTTC CASSAQEASPYNEQFF NA TRBV9 NA TRBJ2-1
TGTGCCAGCAGCTTAGGTATAGCAAATGAGCAGTTCTTC CASSLGIANEQFF NA TRBV11-3 NA TRBJ2-1
TGTGCCTGGAGTGTTGGCAGAAGCACCGGGGAGCTGTTTTTT CAWSVGRSTGELFF NA TRBV30 NA TRBJ2-2
TGTGCCAGCAACCGACTCACAGATACGCAGTATTTT CASNRLTDTQYF NA TRBV7-2 NA TRBJ2-3
TGTGCCAGCAGTTACTCTGGGACTAGCGGCGGGGAGCTGTTTTTT CASSYSGTSGGELFF TRBD2 TRBV6-5 NA TRBJ2-2
TGCGCCAGCACAGGGGGCTTTGCGCAGTACTTC CASTGGFAQYF TRBD1 TRBV5-1 NA TRBJ2-7
TGCGCCAGCAGCCAAGGTAGTGAAAGAGAGGGAATTCTATATAATTCACCCCTCCACTTT CASSQGSEREGILYNSPLHF NA TRBV4-3 NA TRBJ1-6
TGCGCCAGCAGGGCGGGGCAACCCCGGGGGGAGACCCAGTACTTC CASRAGQPRGETQYF NA TRBV5-1 few TRBJ2-5
TGTGCCAGTAGTATAAGGACAGAACTTAACTATGGCTACACCTTC CASSIRTELNYGYTF NA TRBV19 NA TRBJ1-2
TGTGCCTGGGGGGACAGGGCTTTCTTGGGTAATGAAAAACTGTTTTTT CAWGDRAFLGNEKLFF TRBD1 TRBV30 NA TRBJ1-4
TGTGCCAGCAGCTCCTGGGTCTCCGTGGCGGAACCCGGCGGCGAGCAGTACTTC CASSSWVSVAEPGGEQYF NA TRBV11-2 NA TRBJ2-7
TGTGCCAGCAGCTCGCTGGGCCAGGGCGAGCAGTACTTC CASSSLGQGEQYF NA TRBV7-2 NA TRBJ2-7
TGTGCCAGCAGTCGAGACAGGGGGCATGAAAAACTGTTTTTT CASSRDRGHEKLFF TRBD1 TRBV7-9 NA TRBJ1-4
TGTGCCAGCAGCTTAGTGGTCGGGGGGATCTACGAGCAGTACTTC CASSLVVGGIYEQYF TRBD2 TRBV7-2 NA TRBJ2-7
TGTGCCAGTAGTATAGGAGGTGGCCAAGAGACCCAGTACTTC CASSIGGGQETQYF NA TRBV19 NA TRBJ2-5
TGTGCCAGCAGTCCACTTATAAACACCATATATTTT CASSPLINTIYF NA TRBV6-6 NA TRBJ1-3
TGTGCCAGCAGCGGACGCCCCGGGGGTGGGGTATACAATGAGCAGTTCTTC CASSGRPGGGVYNEQFF NA TRBV9 NA TRBJ2-1
TGTGCCAGCAGTTCGAACGGGATCCCCGGCCCAGATACGCAGTATTTT CASSSNGIPGPDTQYF NA TRBV2 NA TRBJ2-3
TGTGCCAGTAGTATTGGGACAGGGGCTGAGCAGTTCTTC CASSIGTGAEQFF TRBD1 TRBV19 NA TRBJ2-1
TGCGCCAGCAGACCGAGGGGACTTGTAAATGAGCAGTTCTTC CASRPRGLVNEQFF NA TRBV5-1 NA TRBJ2-1
TGCGCCAGCAGCCTGCCGGGACAGGGGGTCGAAGCTTTCTTT CASSLPGQGVEAFF TRBD1 TRBV5-1 few TRBJ1-1
TGCGCCAGCAGCCCCGCCGGGAGCGGGAGGGCCGGCAATGAGCAGTTCTTC CASSPAGSGRAGNEQFF TRBD2 TRBV5-1 few TRBJ2-1
TGTGCCAGCGGCGACAGCTCTGGGGCCAACGTCCTGACTTTC CASGDSSGANVLTF NA TRBV25-1 NA TRBJ2-6
TGTGCCAGCAGCTCCACCAGGGAACAAGAGACCCAGTACTTC CASSSTREQETQYF NA TRBV7-9 many TRBJ2-5
TGCGCCAGCAGCTTGCCACCAACAGGGAACTATAGCAATCAGCCCCAGCATTTT CASSLPPTGNYSNQPQHF NA TRBV5-1 once TRBJ1-5
TGTGCCAGCTCACCACCAGGCGGAGGGTTTGGTAATCAGCCCCAGCATTTT CASSPPGGGFGNQPQHF NA TRBV18 NA TRBJ1-5
TGTGCCAGCAGCCGCCGACAGGGTGGGGACACTGAAGCTTTCTTT CASSRRQGGDTEAFF TRBD1 TRBV4-2 few TRBJ1-1
TGTGCCAGGACAGGGGTAGCGGGCGAGCAGTACTTC CARTGVAGEQYF NA TRBV2 NA TRBJ2-7
TGTGCCAGCTCACCGTCCAGGGACACTGAAGCTTTCTTT CASSPSRDTEAFF NA TRBV18 NA TRBJ1-1
TGTGCCAGCAGTTGGGACAGAGAGACCCAGTACTTC CASSWDRETQYF TRBD1 TRBV28 NA TRBJ2-5
TGTGCCAGCAGTGATGGGGCAGGCCTGGGCGGGGAGCTGTTTTTT CASSDGAGLGGELFF NA TRBV6-4 NA TRBJ2-2
TGTGCCAGCAGTTTTACGGCGGGATCCTACAATGAGCAGTTCTTC CASSFTAGSYNEQFF NA TRBV11-2 once TRBJ2-1
TGTGCCAGCAGTCCTACGGGGACAGCCCCATTT CASSPTGTAPF TRBD1 TRBV27 NA TRBJ1-1
TGTGCCAGAAGCCCGTTGAATGAGCAGTTCTTC CARSPLNEQFF NA TRBV5-3 NA TRBJ2-1
TGTGCCAGCAGCGCTTGGACAGAAGGCTACGAGCAGTACTTC CASSAWTEGYEQYF NA TRBV9 once TRBJ2-7
TGTGCCAGCAGCCAAGGACTAGCGGGAGACGAGCAGTACTTC CASSQGLAGDEQYF TRBD2 TRBV4-2 NA TRBJ2-7
TGTGCCAGCTCTGCTAGCGGGGGGGCTTTGGAGACCCAGTACTTC CASSASGGALETQYF TRBD2 TRBV7-9 NA TRBJ2-5